The entry below gives a single T cell receptor (beta chain) sequence along with its context. Its antigen remains unknown. This sample is drawn from a study of cytomegalovirus exposure and HLA in healthy donors. Overall study results and limits: Among TCR sequences, most were rare, though some public TCRs appeared in many donors. In vitro work confirmed that three CMV-associated chains recognize CMV antigens.

Researchers ran the PCR with 60 Vbeta and 13 Jbeta primers. Sequenced by immunoSEQ multiplex PCR; TCRdb stores in-frame clones only, minus some. This sample has 150,000 to 200,000 clones; about 86% occur once, and the top ten carry around 1.8%. The germline CDR1 and CDR2 sequences are SGHRS and YFSETQ. The CDR3 contains 15 residues. V shed 3 bases, J shed 4 bases, and the junction held 4 bases outside the gene matches. The clonotype originates from a young woman in good health and CMV-seronegative. Source material: PBMCs. The J gene is TRBJ2-3, the V gene TRBV5-1; TRBD1 agrees at 11 bases. CDR3 sequence (DNA): TGCGCCAGCAGCTCCCCGGACAGGGGGCCAGATACGCAGTATTTT. This translates into CASSSPDRGPDTQYF.